This T cell receptor (beta chain) emerged from a study of siplizumab effects on memory and regulatory T cells. In the case of this clone: The target antigen is unknown.

CDR3 length equals 13 residues. V was clipped by 7 bases and J by 2 bases, with 9 bases between them. Germline CDR1 is MDHEN and CDR2 is SYDVKM. Regarding the study as a whole: Mean Treg-derived proportions of mappable alloreactive CD4+ clones were 68.8% for siplizumab and 25% to 30% for controls.

TCRdb keeps only in-frame clones here, not all; method: immunoSEQ multiplex PCR. The data hold some 96,000 clones, with 91% observed a single time. The chain joins TRBV28 to TRBJ2-4; D is perhaps TRBD1 or TRBD2 (5 bases each). Sequenced: CD4+ T cells sorted from blood. This clonotype was sampled from a human donor in good health. CDR3 DNA: TGTGCCAGCACCGGGGCCACCAAAAACATTCAGTACTTC. It translates to CASTGATKNIQYF.